A selection of T cell receptor beta chains follows, all from one sample in a study of human T cells and chemical hapten exposure. From the 5' RACE reads, TCRdb called clonotypes with MiXCR, one entry per CDR3 protein. The table includes 130,000 or so distinct CDR3 sequences, over 3.5% detected once. The receptor set was obtained from a female donor in good health. Both conserved end residues are part of each CDR3. Each record gives: clone size, D gene, J gene, V gene, CDR3 DNA, CDR3 protein. A D gene is named only where the DNA matches it firmly. Some rows mark clone size as missing; the rest say once, few, many or name a class of expanded clone.

many,TRBD1,TRBJ2-5,TRBV2,TGTGCCAGCAGTGAGAGGACAGGCCAAGAGACCCAGTACTTC,CASSERTGQETQYF
many,-,TRBJ1-5,TRBV10-3,TGTGCCATCAGATCAGACACCCGCAATCAGCCCCAGCATTTT,CAIRSDTRNQPQHF
many,TRBD1,TRBJ2-2,TRBV29-1,TGCAGCGTTAAGGACAGGGGCACCGGGGAGCTGTTTTTT,CSVKDRGTGELFF
many,TRBD1,TRBJ2-5,TRBV5-1,TGCGCCAGCAGCGCCTCTCCGAGGGGGACAGGGGTTGAAGAGACCCAGTACTTC,CASSASPRGTGVEETQYF
many,TRBD1,TRBJ1-4,TRBV4-2,TGTGCCAGCAGCCGAAGCCCGGGACAGGCGCTTTCTAATGAAAAACTGTTTTTT,CASSRSPGQALSNEKLFF
few,TRBD1,TRBJ1-5,TRBV6-5,TGTGCCAGCAGACCTATAACAGGGGGCATAAGCAATCAGCCCCAGCATTTT,CASRPITGGISNQPQHF
many,-,TRBJ1-6,TRBV5-1,TGCGCCAGCAGCCCGGGCGCCTCCTATAATTCACCCCTCCACTTT,CASSPGASYNSPLHF
many,-,TRBJ1-2,TRBV20-1,TGCAGTGTTATACGGGGCACAGCTACTAACTATGGCTACACCTTC,CSVIRGTATNYGYTF
many,-,TRBJ1-4,TRBV28,TGTGCCACTACGACGCCGGAAAAACTGTTTTTT,CATTTPEKLFF
many,-,TRBJ1-1,TRBV15,TGTGCCACCAGCAGACTAGCGGAAGCTTTCTTT,CATSRLAEAFF
many,-,TRBJ1-1,TRBV6-1,TGTGCCAGCCGGATGATTGAAGCTTTCTTT,CASRMIEAFF
-,TRBD2,TRBJ2-7,TRBV29-1,TGCAGCGTTGAAGTTATGGCTAGCGGGGACGATCACTACGAGCAGTACTTC,CSVEVMASGDDHYEQYF
many,TRBD2,TRBJ2-3,TRBV7-8,TGTGCCAGCAGTCGACAACTAGCGGGGAGGTCGCTGCAGTATTTT,CASSRQLAGRSLQYF
many,-,TRBJ2-4,TRBV7-2,TGTGCCAGCAGCCCGGAGGGGGGAAACATTCAGTACTTC,CASSPEGGNIQYF
many,TRBD2,TRBJ2-3,TRBV20-1,TGCAGTGCTAGAGATCCACTAGCGGGGTACACAGATACGCAGTATTTT,CSARDPLAGYTDTQYF
many,-,TRBJ2-1,TRBV11-2,TGTGCCAGCAGCTTTAACGTGTGGAATTCCTACAATGAGCAGTTCTTC,CASSFNVWNSYNEQFF
many,-,TRBJ1-2,TRBV5-1,TGCGCCAGCAGCCCGGACAGTGTCAACTATGGCTACACCTTC,CASSPDSVNYGYTF
many,TRBD1,TRBJ1-1,TRBV7-2,TGTGCCAGCAGCTTAGCGAGGGACAGCAAAGCTTTCTTT,CASSLARDSKAFF
many,TRBD2,TRBJ2-1,TRBV2,TGTGCCAGCAGTGGGGGACTACAGTCCAATGAGCAGTTCTTC,CASSGGLQSNEQFF
many,-,TRBJ2-3,TRBV7-2,TGTGCCAGCAGCCGTTCAATCGGGGACACAGATACGCAGTATTTT,CASSRSIGDTDTQYF
many,TRBD2,TRBJ2-3,TRBV5-4,TGTGCCAGCAGCTCGGGACTAGCGGGGGCTACTAGCACAGATACGCAGTATTTT,CASSSGLAGATSTDTQYF
few,TRBD2,TRBJ2-3,TRBV5-1,TGCGCCAGCAGCCAGCGGGATAGCACAGATACGCAGTATTTT,CASSQRDSTDTQYF
many,-,TRBJ1-1,TRBV27,TGTGCCAGCAGGGTGGGACTCCGGGACACTGAAGCTTTCTTT,CASRVGLRDTEAFF
few,-,TRBJ1-1,TRBV30,TGTGCCTGGAGTCTTATGAGGGGTAAGAGAGCTTTCTTT,CAWSLMRGKRAFF
few,-,TRBJ1-5,TRBV6-2/TRBV6-3,TGTGCCAGCAGTTACCGGGGGCAGCGCAATCAGCCCCAGCATTTT,CASSYRGQRNQPQHF
-,-,TRBJ2-6,TRBV7-2,TGTGCCAGCAGCTTATACCTCTCTGGGGCCAACGTCCTGACTTTC,CASSLYLSGANVLTF
many,-,TRBJ2-3,TRBV3-1,TGTGCCAGCAGCCAAGAAGCCGGACGATTAACTACGCAGTATTTT,CASSQEAGRLTTQYF
many,-,TRBJ2-7,TRBV6-1,TGTGCCAGCATGCCTAGTTCGAACCGGGCCGGCATTCTGTACGAGCAGTACTTC,CASMPSSNRAGILYEQYF
many,-,TRBJ1-6,TRBV4-2,TGTGCCAGCAGCCAAGCGGATTCACCCCTCCACTTT,CASSQADSPLHF
many,-,TRBJ2-3,TRBV4-2,TGTGCCAGCAGCCAAGAACTAGATAGCACAGATACGCAGTATTTT,CASSQELDSTDTQYF
few,-,TRBJ1-1,TRBV2,TGTGCCAGCAGTGTCGACCGTTACGCTTTCTTT,CASSVDRYAFF
few,TRBD1,TRBJ1-1,TRBV7-2,TGTGCCAGCAGCTTAGCTGTACGCGGGACAGGGTGTGTCACTGAAGCTTTCTTT,CASSLAVRGTGCVTEAFF
many,-,TRBJ2-1,TRBV3-1,TGTGCCAGCCGGGCCCAGGGGGGTCTTTACAATGAGCAGTTCTTC,CASRAQGGLYNEQFF
few,-,TRBJ2-2,TRBV5-4,TGTGCCAGCAGCTGGACCAACACCGGGGAGCTGTTTTTT,CASSWTNTGELFF
many,TRBD2,TRBJ2-1,TRBV5-1,TGCGCCAGCAGCTTGGACGGTTTAAGCGGGGGCCAATGGGAGCAGTTCTTC,CASSLDGLSGGQWEQFF